The 25 T cell receptor beta chains reported below all come from one sample, sequenced in a study of T cell responses to AZD1222 COVID-19 vaccine. The data were produced by immunoSEQ multiplex PCR, yet TCRdb's version contains in-frame clones alone and is incomplete. The data show about 150,000 clones, roughly 90% seen once. Sequenced material: peripheral blood, taken on day 0 of AZD1222 vaccination. These receptor sequences come from an adult in good health.

The chain recombines TRBV5-1 with TRBJ2-7, with TRBD1 as a possible D gene (6 bases). The CDR3 is 15 residues long. Between the trimmed V and J ends, which lost 3 bases and 2 bases, there was a span of 15 bases. Per germline, CDR1 SGHRS and CDR2 YFSETQ. The CDR3 region is CASSSGQPMAYEQYF. The DNA for the CDR3 is TGCGCCAGCAGCTCCGGACAGCCCATGGCCTACGAGCAGTACTTC. The whole variable domain, remainder taken from reference TRBV5-1 and TRBJ2-7, is KAGVTQTPRYLIKTRGQQVTLSCSPISGHRSVSWYQQTPGQGLQFLFEYFSETQRNKGNFPGRFSGRQFSNSRSEMNVSTLELGDSALYLCASSSGQPMAYEQYFGPGTRLTVT.

The chain couples TRBV2 to TRBJ2-3; D remains ambiguous. The CDR3 has 13 residues. Germline values: CDR1 SNHLY, CDR2 FYNNEI. V was cut by 5 bases and J by 2 bases, with 8 bases left in between. This chain's CDR3 is CASSPESTDTQYF. As DNA, the CDR3 is TGTGCCAGCAGTCCAGAGTCCACAGATACGCAGTATTTT.

The rearrangement links TRBV28 to TRBJ2-7, with D perhaps TRBD2 (5 bases). The ends were cut back, 6 bases at V and 3 bases at J, with 24 bases in the middle. Germline V CDR1 and CDR2: MDHEN, SYDVKM. The CDR3 is 17 amino acids. The DNA for the CDR3 is TGTGCCAGCAGCTTCACTACCGGGAACCCAGCACTCTACGAGCAGTACTTC. Its protein product is CASSFTTGNPALYEQYF. The whole variable domain, filled in from reference TRBV28 and TRBJ2-7, reads DVKVTQSSRYLVKRTGEKVFLECVQDMDHENMFWYRQDPGLGLRLIYFSYDVKMKEKGDIPEGYSVSREKKERFSLILESASTNQTSMYLCASSFTTGNPALYEQYFGPGTRLTVT.

This clone showed up just once. The V and J genes are TRBV7-9 and TRBJ2-7; perhaps TRBD1 as D (6 bases). Trimming took off 1 base at V and 1 base at J, with 20 bases between the two ends. The germline V gene has CDR1 SEHNR and CDR2 FQNEAQ (reference sequence). The CDR3 spans 18 residues. CDR3 sequence: CASSLEVFWGPGSYEQYF. Written as DNA, the CDR3 is TGTGCCAGCAGCTTAGAAGTTTTTTGGGGGCCGGGTTCCTACGAGCAGTACTTC. Filled out from reference TRBV7-9 and TRBJ2-7, the complete variable domain reads DTGVSQNPRHKITKRGQNVTFRCDPISEHNRLYWYRQTLGQGPEFLTYFQNEAQLEKSRLLSDRFSAERPKGSFSTLEIQRTEQGDSAMYLCASSLEVFWGPGSYEQYFGPGTRLTVT.

The chain is built from TRBV3-1 (or the pseudogene TRBV3-2) and TRBJ1-2; no clear D. The V end was cut by 1 base, the J end by 8 bases, with 17 bases between. Germline V gene lookup returns CDR1 LGHDT and CDR2 YNNKEL (reference sequence). The CDR3 consists of 15 residues. The DNA of the CDR3 is TGTGCCAGCAGCCAAGGCCGGGCTCCCCCGCGGGGCTACACCTTC. It codes for CASSQGRAPPRGYTF.

The V and J genes are TRBV6-5 and TRBJ1-6, with 10 bases identical to TRBD1. The CDR3 has 15 residues. V shed 2 bases, J shed 10 bases, and the junction held 5 bases outside the gene matches. The germline V gene encodes CDR1 MNHEY and CDR2 SVGAGI. The CDR3 bases are TGTGCCAGCAGTTACGAAGGACAGGGGGACTCACCCCTCCACTTT. Translated, it gives CASSYEGQGDSPLHF.

This sequence joins TRBV13 and TRBJ2-1, with no clear D. This CDR3 spans 15 amino acids. CDR1 and CDR2 from the germline V gene are PRHDT and FYEKMQ (reference sequence). V dropped 4 bases and J dropped 0 bases, with 10 bases sitting between them. DNA for the CDR3: TGTGCCAGCAGCTCCCCGTGGGGCTCCTACAATGAGCAGTTCTTC. This sequence encodes CASSSPWGSYNEQFF.

As for this clone: One end of the junction fails to match germline, which may point to a read error. In DNA form, the CDR3 reads TGTGCCAGCAGCCCGGTAGGGGGGGATAGGAACGCTGAAGCTTTCTTT. Translated, it gives CASSPVGGDRNAEAFF. The chain is built from TRBV28 and TRBJ1-1; a possible D gene is TRBD1 (6 bases). This CDR3 region has 16 residues. The germline gives CDR1 MDHEN, CDR2 SYDVKM.

This chain uses TRBV21-1 with TRBJ1-2. TRBV21-1 is shown as a pseudogene. CDR3 length equals 10 residues. The CDR3 loop is CASSSGLLTF. Here the CDR3 DNA reads TGTGCCAGCAGCTCCGGGCTCCTAACCTTC.

The rearrangement joins TRBV7-9 to TRBJ2-1; perhaps TRBD2 as D (6 bases). CDR1 and CDR2 from the germline V gene are SEHNR and FQNEAQ (reference sequence). CDR3 length equals 17 residues. V lost 5 bases and J 3 bases, leaving 20 bases between the germline ends. The CDR3 loop reads CASSKSSVQFIYNEQFF. The CDR3 nucleotides are TGTGCCAGCAGCAAATCTAGCGTACAGTTTATCTACAATGAGCAGTTCTTC.

J is TRBJ2-1 and V is TRBV24-1; 7 positions match TRBD2. The CDR3 sequence is 14 residues long. CDR1 and CDR2 from the germline V gene are KGHDR and SFDVKD. V gave up 0 bases and J gave up 10 bases; unmatched junction bases: 5. The CDR3 region is CATSDLFREGEQFF. The CDR3 bases are TGTGCCACCAGTGATTTGTTTAGGGAGGGAGAGCAGTTCTTC.

The CDR3 spells CASSPEGPEAFF. DNA of the CDR3: TGCGCCAGCAGCCCCGAAGGCCCCGAAGCTTTCTTT. The chain employs TRBV5-1 and TRBJ1-1; D remains ambiguous. V gave up 4 bases and J gave up 8 bases, with 12 bases separating them. This CDR3 spans 12 amino acids. The germline V gene encodes CDR1 SGHRS and CDR2 YFSETQ.

CDR3 coding DNA: TGCGCCAGCAGCCAAGAGGTTCGGAACTATGGCTACACCTTC. Translating gives CASSQEVRNYGYTF. The chain joins TRBV4-3 to TRBJ1-2; D remains ambiguous. CDR1 is LGHNA, CDR2 YSLEER, per germline. The CDR3 has 14 amino acids. V shed 0 bases and J shed 2 bases, with 7 bases lying between them.

The chain links TRBV18 to TRBJ1-3, with unresolved D. The germline V and J ends were trimmed by 3 bases and 2 bases, with 8 bases remaining between them. The germline V gene has CDR1 KGHSH and CDR2 LQKENI. This CDR3 has 14 amino acids. CDR3 DNA sequence: TGTGCCAGCTCACCTAACGGGGCTGGAAACACCATATATTTT. Protein sequence: CASSPNGAGNTIYF. Based on the CDR3 plus reference TRBV18 and TRBJ1-3, the full variable domain is NAGVMQNPRHLVRRRGQEARLRCSPMKGHSHVYWYRQLPEEGLKFMVYLQKENIIDESGMPKERFSAEFPKEGPSILRIQQVVRGDSAAYFCASSPNGAGNTIYFGEGSWLTVV.

V is TRBV9 and J is TRBJ1-5; D may be TRBD1 (6 bases). V dropped 3 bases and J dropped 0 bases, with 10 bases sitting between them. CDR3 size: 15 residues. Germline lookup yields CDR1 SGDLS and CDR2 YYNGEE. CDR3 nucleotides: TGTGCCAGCAGCGGCCCAGGGGATAGCAATCAGCCCCAGCATTTT. It specifies CASSGPGDSNQPQHF.

About this clone itself: The same CDR3 also results from other DNA sequences found in this sample. V is TRBV19 and J is TRBJ1-1; 7 nucleotides match TRBD1. Germline V gives CDR1 LNHDA, CDR2 SQIVND (reference sequence). V was clipped by 4 bases and J by 3 bases; unmatched bases: 2. The CDR3 sequence is 13 residues long. CDR3 coding DNA: TGTGCCAGTAGTAGAGACAGGGACACTGAAGCTTTCTTT. Protein: CASSRDRDTEAFF.

This chain's CDR3 is CASSYGGAGGTEAFF. The CDR3 DNA reads TGTGCCAGCAGTTACGGGGGGGCAGGTGGGACTGAAGCTTTCTTT. The rearrangement joins TRBV6-2 or TRBV6-3 to TRBJ1-1; the D gene is possibly TRBD1 (6 bases). Trimming took 2 bases from V and 5 from J, leaving 15 bases between them. This CDR3 region has 15 residues. The V gene's germline CDR1 is MNHEY and CDR2 SVGEGT.

This chain uses TRBV28 with TRBJ1-1, with 7 bases lining up with TRBD1. CDR3 length: 12 amino acids. Trimming at V came to 6 bases and at J to 8 bases, leaving 6 bases not matched to a gene. From germline, CDR1 is MDHEN and CDR2 SYDVKM. DNA of the CDR3: TGTGCCAGCAGCCTCACAGGGGTAGAAGCTTTCTTT. As protein: CASSLTGVEAFF.

This clone was observed once. The gene calls are TRBV10-3 and TRBJ2-3; TRBD1 or TRBD2 may be the D gene (6 bases each). The ends were cut back, 0 bases at V and 4 bases at J, with 8 bases in the middle. CDR3 length: 14 amino acids. The germline V gene encodes CDR1 ENHRY and CDR2 SYGVKD. CDR3 protein: CAISESRGADTQYF. In DNA form, the CDR3 reads TGTGCCATCAGTGAGTCGAGGGGGGCAGATACGCAGTATTTT.

This chain uses TRBV18 with TRBJ2-2; D possibly corresponds to TRBD2 (5 bases). Germline V lookup: CDR1 KGHSH, CDR2 LQKENI. This CDR3 comprises 15 residues. V was trimmed by 1 base and J by 6 bases, leaving 12 bases between them. The CDR3 DNA follows: TGTGCCAGCTCACCACTGTCAGGAGGTTCCGGGGAGCTGTTTTTT. This codes for CASSPLSGGSGELFF. The whole variable domain, remainder taken from reference TRBV18 and TRBJ2-2, is NAGVMQNPRHLVRRRGQEARLRCSPMKGHSHVYWYRQLPEEGLKFMVYLQKENIIDESGMPKERFSAEFPKEGPSILRIQQVVRGDSAAYFCASSPLSGGSGELFFGEGSRLTVL.

In nucleotides, the CDR3 is TGTGCCAGCAGTTTTGGGCAGGGGCTTAACTATGGCTACACCTTC. It specifies CASSFGQGLNYGYTF. The rearrangement links TRBV28 to TRBJ1-2, with TRBD1 as a possible D gene (6 bases). Germline lookup yields CDR1 MDHEN and CDR2 SYDVKM. The CDR3 runs 15 residues. Trimming removed 3 bases from V and 1 base from J, with 12 bases in between.

The chain employs TRBV18 and TRBJ1-1; D is ambiguous. Germline V gene lookup returns CDR1 KGHSH and CDR2 LQKENI. The CDR3 is 13 amino acids. V was shortened by 3 bases and J by 2 bases, with 7 bases between the two germline ends. The CDR3 DNA reads TGTGCCAGCTCACCTCTGGACAACACTGAAGCTTTCTTT. It translates to CASSPLDNTEAFF.

This chain connects TRBV28 to TRBJ2-3; D ambiguous. Trimming pared 4 bases from V and 6 bases from J, leaving 20 bases between. The CDR3 length is 16 residues. In germline, CDR1 is MDHEN, CDR2 SYDVKM. In nucleotides, the CDR3 is TGTGCCAGCAGTTCCCTCAATGTGAGGCCCGGGGATACGCAGTATTTT. Translating gives CASSSLNVRPGDTQYF.

The rearrangement uses TRBV11-2 and TRBJ2-1, with 7 bases fitting TRBD2. V was clipped by 5 bases and J by 3 bases; unmatched bases: 13. The CDR3 is 17 amino acids. Germline CDR1 SGHAT, CDR2 FQNNGV. The chain's CDR3 is CASSNSGVAGHYNEQFF. CDR3 nucleotides: TGTGCCAGCAGCAACTCCGGGGTAGCGGGCCACTACAATGAGCAGTTCTTC.

This clone is medium-sized. The chain employs TRBV4-3 and TRBJ2-1, with TRBD2 matching 8 bases. V shed 0 bases and J 2 bases; nucleotides not matched to a gene: 3. The CDR3 is 16 residues long. Germline V CDR1 and CDR2: LGHNA, YSLEER. In nucleotides, the CDR3 is TGCGCCAGCAGCCAAGAACTCGGGGGGGCCTACAATGAGCAGTTCTTC. Translated, it gives CASSQELGGAYNEQFF.